This T cell receptor delta chain was captured in a study of Vδ1+ human thymocytes. Study-level points and caveats: In the thymus, TRG and TRD repertoires looked highly polyclonal with Gaussian CDR3 lengths. The authors advised highly purified populations and single-cell validation.

Extracted RNA was reverse transcribed into cDNA. CDR3 amplicons came from multiplex PCR with pooled V-gene forward and constant-region reverse primers. TCRdb re-identified clones in the multiplex PCR reads via CATT. The data show 80,000 or so delta-chain clones, approximately 30% seen once. Trimming at V came to 5 bases and at J to 0 bases, leaving 14 bases not matched to a gene. CDR1 is TSWWSYY and CDR2 is QGS in the germline V gene. The CDR3 covers 19 residues. This clone was observed a handful of times. Antigen: not known. The chain uses TRDV1 and TRDJ1; 11 bases are a match to TRDD3. The sequenced sample consisted of Vdelta1+ gamma-delta thymocytes from the thymus. Stated subset: FACS-sorted CD3+ TCRalphabeta- TCRVdelta1+ TCRVdelta2- thymocytes. This receptor was obtained from a boy in the first two years of life who had congenital heart surgery. CDR3 nucleotides: TGTGCTCTTGGGCCTCGGTACTGGGGGATAAGGTTGTACACCGATAAACTCATCTTT. Its protein product is CALGPRYWGIRLYTDKLIF.